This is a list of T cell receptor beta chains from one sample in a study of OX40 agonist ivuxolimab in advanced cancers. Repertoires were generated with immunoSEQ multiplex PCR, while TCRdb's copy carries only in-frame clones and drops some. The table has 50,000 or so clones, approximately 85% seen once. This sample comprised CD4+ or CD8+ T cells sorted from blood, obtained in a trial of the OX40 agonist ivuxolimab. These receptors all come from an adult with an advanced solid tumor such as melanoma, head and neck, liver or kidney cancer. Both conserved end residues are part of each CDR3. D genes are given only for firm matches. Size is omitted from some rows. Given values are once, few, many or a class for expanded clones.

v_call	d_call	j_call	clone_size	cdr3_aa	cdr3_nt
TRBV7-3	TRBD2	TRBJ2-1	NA	CASSRLAATYNEQFF	TGTGCCAGCAGCCGTCTAGCGGCTACTTACAATGAGCAGTTCTTC
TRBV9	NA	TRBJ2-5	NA	CASSVDGQFGETQYF	TGTGCCAGCAGCGTAGACGGACAGTTTGGGGAGACCCAGTACTTC
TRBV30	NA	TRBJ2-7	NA	CAWGTYEQYF	TGTGCCTGGGGCACCTACGAGCAGTACTTC
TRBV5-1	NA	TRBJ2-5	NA	CASSLGGAEQETQYF	TGCGCCAGCAGCCTGGGGGGGGCTGAACAAGAGACCCAGTACTTC
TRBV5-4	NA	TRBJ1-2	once	CASSSPTGQVYGYTF	TGTGCCAGCAGCTCCCCGACGGGACAAGTCTATGGCTACACCTTC
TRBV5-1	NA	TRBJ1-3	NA	CASNSGPGNTIYF	TGCGCCAGCAACTCGGGGCCTGGAAACACCATATATTTT
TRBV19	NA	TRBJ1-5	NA	CASSGDRGGAVQPQHF	TGTGCCAGTAGTGGGGATCGAGGAGGGGCAGTGCAGCCCCAGCATTTT
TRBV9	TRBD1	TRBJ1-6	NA	CASSAKDTGANNSPLHF	TGTGCCAGCAGCGCGAAAGATACAGGGGCCAACAATTCACCCCTCCACTTT
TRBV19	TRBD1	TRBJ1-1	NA	CASRPQGAAAEAFF	TGTGCCAGTAGACCGCAGGGGGCCGCCGCTGAAGCTTTCTTT
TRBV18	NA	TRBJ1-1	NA	CASSPYQGPWENTEAFF	TGTGCCAGCTCACCGTATCAGGGGCCGTGGGAGAACACTGAAGCTTTCTTT
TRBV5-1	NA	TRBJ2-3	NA	CASSVSGSDTQYF	TGCGCCAGCAGCGTCTCAGGGTCGGATACGCAGTATTTT